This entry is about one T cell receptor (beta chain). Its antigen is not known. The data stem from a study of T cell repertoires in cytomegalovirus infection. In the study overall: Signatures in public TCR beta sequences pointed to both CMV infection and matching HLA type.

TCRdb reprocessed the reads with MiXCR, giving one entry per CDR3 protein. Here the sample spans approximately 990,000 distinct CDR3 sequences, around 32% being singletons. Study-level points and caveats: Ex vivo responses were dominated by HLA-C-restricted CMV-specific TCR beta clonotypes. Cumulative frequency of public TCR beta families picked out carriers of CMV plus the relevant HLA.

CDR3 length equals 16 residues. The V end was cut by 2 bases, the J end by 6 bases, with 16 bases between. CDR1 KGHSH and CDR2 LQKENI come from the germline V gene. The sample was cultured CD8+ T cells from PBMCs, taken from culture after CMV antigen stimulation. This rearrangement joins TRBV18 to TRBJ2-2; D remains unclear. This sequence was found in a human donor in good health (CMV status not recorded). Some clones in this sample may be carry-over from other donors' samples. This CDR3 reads CASSPRENTGAGELFF. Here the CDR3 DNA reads TGTGCCAGCTCACCAAGGGAAAATACCGGAGCCGGGGAGCTGTTTTTT.